The subject of this entry is one T cell receptor (beta chain). Its target is unknown. V lost 3 bases and J lost 5, with 16 bases in between. Germline V gene sequence: CDR1 SNHLY, CDR2 FYNNEI. This CDR3 has 15 amino acids. These data belong to a study of cytomegalovirus exposure and HLA in healthy donors. Broader study findings: Associated with cytomegalovirus, according to the listing, were 150 to 200 TCR beta chains. As a later analysis revealed, most CMV-associated TCR beta chains appeared HLA-restricted.

PCR involved 60 Vbeta and 13 Jbeta primers. Clones were sequenced by immunoSEQ multiplex PCR, and TCRdb holds only the in-frame ones, with some missing. The profile shows about 130,000 clones, about 85% of them singletons. The sequence came from a boy between 10 and 17 years old in good health and CMV-seronegative. Material for sequencing was PBMCs. This chain uses TRBV2 with TRBJ1-1; possibly TRBD1 for D (6 bases). The chain's CDR3 is CASSEGGRIYTEAFF. In DNA, the CDR3 is TGTGCCAGCAGTGAGGGGGGGCGCATTTATACTGAAGCTTTCTTT.